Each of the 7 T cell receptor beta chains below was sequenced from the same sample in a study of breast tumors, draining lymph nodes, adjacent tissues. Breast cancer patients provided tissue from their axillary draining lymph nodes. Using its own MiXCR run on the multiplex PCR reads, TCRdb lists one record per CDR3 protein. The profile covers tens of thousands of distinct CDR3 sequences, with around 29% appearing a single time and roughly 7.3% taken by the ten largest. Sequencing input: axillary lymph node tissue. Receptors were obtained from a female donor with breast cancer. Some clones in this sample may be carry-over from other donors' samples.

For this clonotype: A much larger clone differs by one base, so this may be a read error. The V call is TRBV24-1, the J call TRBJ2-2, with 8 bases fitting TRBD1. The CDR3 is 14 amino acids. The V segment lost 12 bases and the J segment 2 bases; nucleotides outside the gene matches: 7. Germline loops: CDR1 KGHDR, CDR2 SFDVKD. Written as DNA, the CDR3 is TGTGCCGCCATGGCAGGGGGCAACACCGGGGAGCTGTTTTTT. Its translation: CAAMAGGNTGELFF.

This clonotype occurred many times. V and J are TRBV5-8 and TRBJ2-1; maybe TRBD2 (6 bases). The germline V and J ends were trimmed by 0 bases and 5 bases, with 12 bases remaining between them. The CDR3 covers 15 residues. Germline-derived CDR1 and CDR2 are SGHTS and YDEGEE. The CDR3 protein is CASSLDPSGDNEQFF. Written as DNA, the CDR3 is TGTGCCAGCAGCTTGGACCCCTCGGGAGACAATGAGCAGTTCTTC.

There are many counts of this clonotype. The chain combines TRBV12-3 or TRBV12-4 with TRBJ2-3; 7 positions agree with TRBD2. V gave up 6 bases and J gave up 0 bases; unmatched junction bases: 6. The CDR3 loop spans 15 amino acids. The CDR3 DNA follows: TGTGCCAGCAGCGTGGCGGGAGCGAGCACAGATACGCAGTATTTT. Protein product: CASSVAGASTDTQYF.

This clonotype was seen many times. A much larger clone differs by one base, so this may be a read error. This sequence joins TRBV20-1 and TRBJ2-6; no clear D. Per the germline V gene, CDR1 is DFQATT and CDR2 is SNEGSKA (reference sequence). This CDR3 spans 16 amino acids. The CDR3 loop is CSAKPPGSSAANVLTF. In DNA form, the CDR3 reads TGCAGTGCTAAGCCCCCAGGTAGCTCTGCGGCCAACGTCCTGACTTTC.

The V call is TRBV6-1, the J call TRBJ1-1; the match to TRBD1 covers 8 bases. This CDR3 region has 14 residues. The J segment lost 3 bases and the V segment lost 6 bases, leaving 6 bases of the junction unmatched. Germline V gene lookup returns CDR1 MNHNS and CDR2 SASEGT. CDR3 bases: TGTGCCAGCAGCCTGGACAGGGCGGACACTGAAGCTTTCTTT. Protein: CASSLDRADTEAFF.

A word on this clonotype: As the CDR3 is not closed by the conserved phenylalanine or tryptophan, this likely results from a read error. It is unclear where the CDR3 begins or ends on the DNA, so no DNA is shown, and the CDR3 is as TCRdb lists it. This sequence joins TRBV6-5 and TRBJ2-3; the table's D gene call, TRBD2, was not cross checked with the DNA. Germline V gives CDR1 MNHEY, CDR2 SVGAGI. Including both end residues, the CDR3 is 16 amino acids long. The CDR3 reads CASSGGLAGGADTQYL.

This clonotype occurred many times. The CDR3 DNA reads as TGTGCCTGGAGAAGTGGAGCGGGTGGGGATACGCAGTATTTT. Encoded protein: CAWRSGAGGDTQYF. The gene calls are TRBV30 and TRBJ2-3, with a possible D match to TRBD2 (6 bases). CDR1 is GTSNPN and CDR2 is SVGIG in the germline V gene (reference sequence). The CDR3 has 14 residues. The ends were cut back, 3 bases at V and 6 bases at J, with 16 bases in the middle. Full variable domain (remainder filled in from reference TRBV30 and TRBJ2-3): SQTIHQWPATLVQPVGSPLSLECTVEGTSNPNLYWYRQAAGRGLQLLFYSVGIGQISSEVPQNLSASRPQDRQFILSSKKLLLSDSGFYLCAWRSGAGGDTQYFGPGTRLTVL.